These 12 T cell receptor beta chains originate from one sample sequenced in a study of blood T cells in healthy people across ages. Primed by a sample-barcoded 5' primer and a J-beta primer mix, a second PCR proceeded for roughly 7 to 12 cycles. TCRdb re-called the 5' RACE reads through MiXCR, storing one row per CDR3 protein. The profile shows about 640,000 distinct CDR3 sequences, roughly 58% of them singletons. Sequenced input: blood. The receptors come from a man aged 60 to 75 in good health.

The chain has TRBV20-1 and TRBJ2-3; possible D gene TRBD1, 6 bases. Germline lookup yields CDR1 DFQATT and CDR2 SNEGSKA (reference sequence). This CDR3 is 12 amino acids long. The V end was cut by 6 bases, the J end by 3 bases, with 10 bases between. The CDR3 nucleotides are TGCAGTGCGAACAGGGAGACAGATACGCAGTATTTT. This encodes CSANRETDTQYF.

V and J are TRBV3-1 and TRBJ2-5; 12 positions agree with TRBD2. Per germline, CDR1 LGHDT and CDR2 YNNKEL (reference sequence). The CDR3 totals 14 residues. With V trimmed by 6 bases and J by 3 bases, 2 bases remained unmatched. The CDR3 coding sequence is TGTGCCAGCAGACTAGCGGGGGGCGAAGAGACCCAGTACTTC. Translation gives CASRLAGGEETQYF.

DNA of the CDR3: TGTGCCAGCAGCCCTACTAGCGGGGGCACCTACGAGCAGTACTTC. This sequence encodes CASSPTSGGTYEQYF. The chain is built from TRBV7-2 and TRBJ2-7; 11 nucleotides line up with TRBD2. Germline V gene lookup returns CDR1 SGHTA and CDR2 FQGNSA. The CDR3 has 15 amino acids. Unmatched junction bases numbered 5, after V lost 5 bases and J lost 2 bases.

V usage is TRBV29-1 and J usage is TRBJ2-5; 7 bases agree with TRBD2. Germline V gene sequence: CDR1 SQVTM, CDR2 ANQGSEA. The CDR3 has 13 amino acids. Unmatched junction bases numbered 5, after V lost 4 bases and J lost 3 bases. For the CDR3, the DNA is TGCAGCGTTGGAGGGCGGGGGAAAGAGACCCAGTACTTC. Its translation is CSVGGRGKETQYF.

This clonotype was detected a few times. The chain uses TRBV20-1 and TRBJ2-1; D ambiguous. Trimming shortened V by 2 bases and J by 6 bases, and 11 bases separated the two germline ends. This CDR3 region has 13 residues. Germline loops: CDR1 DFQATT, CDR2 SNEGSKA (reference sequence). The CDR3 sequence is CSARLHPLNEQFF. The CDR3 nucleotides read TGCAGTGCTAGACTCCACCCCCTCAATGAGCAGTTCTTC.

The J gene is TRBJ2-1, the V gene TRBV11-3; TRBD2 matches at 9 bases. In germline, CDR1 is SGHNT, CDR2 YENEEA. V dropped 6 bases and J dropped 4; count of bases not matched to a gene: 7. The CDR3 contains 15 residues. The CDR3 DNA reads TGTGCCAGCAGGGACGGGACTAGCCGTTACAATGAGCAGTTCTTC. This translates into CASRDGTSRYNEQFF.

The chain combines TRBV6-5 with TRBJ2-1; TRBD1 agrees at 8 bases. The J segment lost 4 bases and the V segment lost 5 bases, leaving 4 bases of the junction unmatched. This CDR3 region has 14 residues. Germline V gene sequence: CDR1 MNHEY, CDR2 SVGAGI. The CDR3 protein is CASSTTGDYNEQFF. The CDR3 coding sequence is TGTGCCAGCAGTACGACAGGGGATTACAATGAGCAGTTCTTC.

The chain recombines TRBV7-8 with TRBJ1-5; D ambiguous. This CDR3 is 14 amino acids long. CDR1 is SGHVS and CDR2 is FQNEAQ in the germline V gene. V shed 5 bases and J shed 6 bases, with 14 bases lying between them. CDR3 in DNA: TGTGCCAGCAGCCTCGCGCTGGGGTTTCAGCCCCAGCATTTT. Its translation is CASSLALGFQPQHF.

The J gene is TRBJ2-1, the V gene TRBV28; D might be TRBD2 (5 bases). This CDR3 has 14 residues. CDR1 and CDR2 from the germline V gene are MDHEN and SYDVKM. V gave up 4 bases and J gave up 8 bases, with 15 bases separating them. CDR3 nucleotides: TGTGCCAGCAGTTCCCCCCCGAGGCGGGATGAGCAGTTCTTC. It encodes CASSSPPRRDEQFF. The full variable domain, rest sourced from reference TRBV28 and TRBJ2-1, is DVKVTQSSRYLVKRTGEKVFLECVQDMDHENMFWYRQDPGLGLRLIYFSYDVKMKEKGDIPEGYSVSREKKERFSLILESASTNQTSMYLCASSSPPRRDEQFFGPGTRLTVL.

The rearrangement joins TRBV12-3 or TRBV12-4 to TRBJ2-1; 10 positions agree with TRBD2. The V segment lost 2 bases and the J segment 4 bases; nucleotides outside the gene matches: 8. There are 17 residues in the CDR3. CDR3 in DNA: TGTGCCAGCAGTTTATTCAGCGGGGGGGCCCCTTACAATGAGCAGTTCTTC. Its translation is CASSLFSGGAPYNEQFF.

The V call is TRBV11-2, the J call TRBJ2-7; D ambiguous. The V and J ends lost 1 base and 2 bases respectively, with 15 bases between them. Germline lookup yields CDR1 SGHAT and CDR2 FQNNGV. The CDR3 is made up of 16 amino acids. CDR3 nucleotides: TGTGCCAGCAGCTTAGTTGCGGCAGGATCTCCCTACGAGCAGTACTTC. Amino acid sequence: CASSLVAAGSPYEQYF.

A single count supports this clonotype. The chain uses TRBV7-2 and TRBJ2-3; D possibly corresponds to TRBD2 (5 bases). CDR1 and CDR2 (germline): SGHTA, FQGNSA. This CDR3 region has 15 residues. Deletions cut 4 bases from V and 3 bases from J, with 14 bases between. CDR3 in DNA: TGTGCCAGCAGCTCAGTCCCTCGAGGGACAGATACGCAGTATTTT. Amino acid sequence: CASSSVPRGTDTQYF.